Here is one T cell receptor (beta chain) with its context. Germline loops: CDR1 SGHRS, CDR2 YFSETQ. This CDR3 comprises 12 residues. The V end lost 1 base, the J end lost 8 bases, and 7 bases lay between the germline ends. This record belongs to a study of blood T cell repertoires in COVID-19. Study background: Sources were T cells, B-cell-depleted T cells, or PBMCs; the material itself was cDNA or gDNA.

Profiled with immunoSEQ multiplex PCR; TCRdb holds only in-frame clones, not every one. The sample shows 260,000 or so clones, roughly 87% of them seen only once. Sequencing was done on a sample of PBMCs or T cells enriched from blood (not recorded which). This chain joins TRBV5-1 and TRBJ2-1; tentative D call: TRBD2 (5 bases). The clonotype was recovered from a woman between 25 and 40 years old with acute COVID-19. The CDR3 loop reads CASSLSEDEQFF. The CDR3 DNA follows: TGCGCCAGCAGCTTGTCGGAGGATGAGCAGTTCTTC.